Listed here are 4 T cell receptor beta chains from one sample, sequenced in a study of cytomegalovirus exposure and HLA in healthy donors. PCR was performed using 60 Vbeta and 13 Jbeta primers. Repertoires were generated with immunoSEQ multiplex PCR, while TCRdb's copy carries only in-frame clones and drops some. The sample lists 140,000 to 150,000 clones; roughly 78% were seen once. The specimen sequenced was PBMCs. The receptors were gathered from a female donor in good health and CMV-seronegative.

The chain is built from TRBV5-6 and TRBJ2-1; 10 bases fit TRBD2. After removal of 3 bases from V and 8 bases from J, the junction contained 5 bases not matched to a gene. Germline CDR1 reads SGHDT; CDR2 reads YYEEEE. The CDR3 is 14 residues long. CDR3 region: CASSSSGSPYEQFF. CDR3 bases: TGTGCCAGCAGCTCTAGCGGGAGTCCATATGAGCAGTTCTTC.

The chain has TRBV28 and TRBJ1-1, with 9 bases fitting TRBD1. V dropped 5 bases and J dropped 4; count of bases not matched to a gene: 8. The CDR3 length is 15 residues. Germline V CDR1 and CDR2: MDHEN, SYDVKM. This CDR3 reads CASSRPGTGITEAFF. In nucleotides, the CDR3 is TGTGCCAGCAGTCGTCCCGGGACAGGGATCACTGAAGCTTTCTTT.

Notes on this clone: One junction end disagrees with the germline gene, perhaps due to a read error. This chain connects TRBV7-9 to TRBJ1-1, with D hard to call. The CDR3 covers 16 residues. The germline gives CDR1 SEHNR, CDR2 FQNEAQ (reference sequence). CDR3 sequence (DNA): TGTTCCAGCAGCTTAGCTATCGGGGAGGTGAACACTGAAGCTTTCTTT. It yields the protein CSSSLAIGEVNTEAFF.

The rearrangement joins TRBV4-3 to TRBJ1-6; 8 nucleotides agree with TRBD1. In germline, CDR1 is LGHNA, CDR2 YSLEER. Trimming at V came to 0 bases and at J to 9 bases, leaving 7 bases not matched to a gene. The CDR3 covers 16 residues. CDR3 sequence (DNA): TGCGCCAGCAGCCAAGAGACGGACAGGGTCGCTTCACCCCTCCACTTT. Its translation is CASSQETDRVASPLHF.